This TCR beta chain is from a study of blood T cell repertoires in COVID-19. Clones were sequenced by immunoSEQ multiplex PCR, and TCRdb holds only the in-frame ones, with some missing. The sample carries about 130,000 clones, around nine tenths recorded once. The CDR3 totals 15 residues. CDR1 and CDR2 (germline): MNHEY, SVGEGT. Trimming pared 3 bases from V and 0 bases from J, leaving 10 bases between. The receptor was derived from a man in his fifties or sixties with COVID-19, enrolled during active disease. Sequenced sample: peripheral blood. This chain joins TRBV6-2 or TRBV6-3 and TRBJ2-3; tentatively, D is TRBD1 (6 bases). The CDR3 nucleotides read TGTGCCAGCAGTTATGAGGACAGCAGCACAGATACGCAGTATTTT. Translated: CASSYEDSSTDTQYF.